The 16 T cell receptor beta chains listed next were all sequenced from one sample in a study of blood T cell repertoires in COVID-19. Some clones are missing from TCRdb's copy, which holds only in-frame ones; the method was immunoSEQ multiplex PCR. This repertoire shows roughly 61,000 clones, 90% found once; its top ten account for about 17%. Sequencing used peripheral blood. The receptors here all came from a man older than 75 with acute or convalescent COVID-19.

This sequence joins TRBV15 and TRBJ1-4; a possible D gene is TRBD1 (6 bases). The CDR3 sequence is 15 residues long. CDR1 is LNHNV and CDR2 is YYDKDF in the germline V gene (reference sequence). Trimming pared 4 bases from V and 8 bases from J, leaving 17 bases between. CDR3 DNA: TGTGCCACCAGCATGGCGGGGGCAAGGGTGGAAAAACTGTTTTTT. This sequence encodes CATSMAGARVEKLFF.

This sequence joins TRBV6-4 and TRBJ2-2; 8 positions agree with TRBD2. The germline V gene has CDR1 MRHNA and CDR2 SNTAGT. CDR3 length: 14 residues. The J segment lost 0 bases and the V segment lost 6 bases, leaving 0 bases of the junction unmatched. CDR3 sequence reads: CASRLAANTGELFF. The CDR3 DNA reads TGTGCCAGCAGACTAGCGGCGAACACCGGGGAGCTGTTTTTT.

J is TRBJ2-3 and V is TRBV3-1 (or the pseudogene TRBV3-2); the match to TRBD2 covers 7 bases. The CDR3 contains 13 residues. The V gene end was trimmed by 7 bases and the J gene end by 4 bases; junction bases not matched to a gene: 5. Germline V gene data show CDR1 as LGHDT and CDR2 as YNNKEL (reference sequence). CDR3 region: CASTYSGADTQYF. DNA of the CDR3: TGTGCCAGCACCTACAGCGGGGCAGATACGCAGTATTTT.

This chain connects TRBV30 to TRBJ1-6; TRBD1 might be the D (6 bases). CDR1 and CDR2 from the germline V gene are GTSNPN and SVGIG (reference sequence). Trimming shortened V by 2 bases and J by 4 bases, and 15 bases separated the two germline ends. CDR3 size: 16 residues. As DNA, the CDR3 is TGTGCCTGGAGTCCCCTCGCCGGACAGTATAATTCACCCCTCCACTTT. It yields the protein CAWSPLAGQYNSPLHF.

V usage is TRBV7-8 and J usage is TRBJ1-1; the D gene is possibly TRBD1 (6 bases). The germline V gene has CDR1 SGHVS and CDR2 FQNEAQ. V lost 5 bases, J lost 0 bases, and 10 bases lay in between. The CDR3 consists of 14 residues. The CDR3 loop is CASSQDRMNTEAFF. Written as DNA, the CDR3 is TGTGCCAGCAGCCAGGACAGAATGAACACTGAAGCTTTCTTT. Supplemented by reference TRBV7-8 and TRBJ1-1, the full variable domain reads GAGVSQSPRYKVAKRGQDVALRCDPISGHVSLFWYQQALGQGPEFLTYFQNEAQLDKSGLPSDRFFAERPEGSVSTLKIQRTQQEDSAVYLCASSQDRMNTEAFFGQGTRLTVV.

This chain's CDR3 is CASSQGAYEQYF. The DNA for the CDR3 is TGTGCCAGCAGCCAAGGGGCCTACGAGCAGTACTTC. The chain joins TRBV6-2 or TRBV6-3 to TRBJ2-7, with TRBD1 as a possible D gene (5 bases). V dropped 6 bases and J dropped 2 bases, with 8 bases sitting between them. The CDR3 runs 12 residues. CDR1 and CDR2 (germline): MNHEY, SVGEGT.

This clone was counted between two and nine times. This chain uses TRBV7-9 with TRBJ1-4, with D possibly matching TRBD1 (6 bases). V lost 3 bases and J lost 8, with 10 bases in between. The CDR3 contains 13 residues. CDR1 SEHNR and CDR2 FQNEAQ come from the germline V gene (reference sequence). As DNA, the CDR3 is TGTGCCAGCAGCTTCAGGGGTGAGGAAAAACTGTTTTTT. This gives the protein CASSFRGEEKLFF.

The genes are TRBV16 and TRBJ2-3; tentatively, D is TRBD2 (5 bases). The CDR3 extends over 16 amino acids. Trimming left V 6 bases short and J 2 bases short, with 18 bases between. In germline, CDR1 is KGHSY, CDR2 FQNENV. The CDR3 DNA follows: TGTGCCAGCAGTCCTGGACTGGCTCGTTACACAGATACGCAGTATTTT. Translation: CASSPGLARYTDTQYF.

The CDR3 sequence: CASSLADRNEQFF. DNA of the CDR3: TGTGCCAGCAGTTTAGCGGACAGGAATGAGCAGTTCTTC. The rearrangement joins TRBV12-3 or TRBV12-4 to TRBJ2-1; 7 nucleotides match TRBD1. V lost 0 bases to trimming and J lost 7 bases; unmatched junction nucleotides: 0. The CDR3 loop spans 13 amino acids.

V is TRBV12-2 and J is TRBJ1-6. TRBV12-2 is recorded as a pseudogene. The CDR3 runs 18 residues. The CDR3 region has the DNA TGTGCAAGTCGCTTAGGACGCCCTTGGGGGGGCGATGGGTCACCCCTCCACTTT. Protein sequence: CASRLGRPWGGDGSPLHF.

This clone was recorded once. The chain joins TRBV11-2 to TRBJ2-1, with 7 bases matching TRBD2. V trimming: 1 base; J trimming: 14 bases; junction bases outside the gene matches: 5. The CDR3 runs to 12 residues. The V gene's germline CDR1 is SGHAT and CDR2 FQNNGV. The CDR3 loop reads CASSLVAGREFF. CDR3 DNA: TGTGCCAGCAGCTTAGTGGCAGGGAGGGAGTTCTTC.

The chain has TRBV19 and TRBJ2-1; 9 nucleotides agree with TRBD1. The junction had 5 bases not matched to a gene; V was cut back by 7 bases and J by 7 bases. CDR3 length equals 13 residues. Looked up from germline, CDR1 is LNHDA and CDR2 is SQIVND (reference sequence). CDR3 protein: CASTQQGANEQFF. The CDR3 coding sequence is TGTGCCAGTACCCAACAGGGGGCGAATGAGCAGTTCTTC. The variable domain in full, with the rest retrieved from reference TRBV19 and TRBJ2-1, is DGGITQSPKYLFRKEGQNVTLSCEQNLNHDAMYWYRQDPGQGLRLIYYSQIVNDFQKGDIAEGYSVSREKKESFPLTVTSAQKNPTAFYLCASTQQGANEQFFGPGTRLTVL.

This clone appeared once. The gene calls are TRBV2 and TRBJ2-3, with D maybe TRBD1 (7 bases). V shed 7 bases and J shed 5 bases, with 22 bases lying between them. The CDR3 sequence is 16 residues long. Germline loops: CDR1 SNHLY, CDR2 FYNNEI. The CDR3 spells CASTLQGSGRGDTQYF. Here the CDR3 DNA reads TGTGCCAGCACTTTACAGGGGAGCGGGCGAGGAGATACGCAGTATTTT. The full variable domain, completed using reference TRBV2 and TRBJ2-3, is EPEVTQTPSHQVTQMGQEVILRCVPISNHLYFYWYRQILGQKVEFLVSFYNNEISEKSEIFDDQFSVERPDGSNFTLKIRSTKLEDSAMYFCASTLQGSGRGDTQYFGPGTRLTVL.

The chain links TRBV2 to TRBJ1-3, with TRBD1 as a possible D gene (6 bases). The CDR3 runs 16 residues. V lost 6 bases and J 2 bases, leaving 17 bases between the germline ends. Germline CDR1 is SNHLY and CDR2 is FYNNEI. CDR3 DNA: TGTGCCAGCAGACCAAACAGGGACCGGGCTGGAAACACCATATATTTT. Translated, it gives CASRPNRDRAGNTIYF.

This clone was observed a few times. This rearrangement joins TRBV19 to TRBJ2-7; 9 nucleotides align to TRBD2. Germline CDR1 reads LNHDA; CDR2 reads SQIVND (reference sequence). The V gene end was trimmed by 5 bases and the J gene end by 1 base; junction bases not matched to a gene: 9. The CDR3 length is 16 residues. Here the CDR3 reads CASSALAGVLSYEQYF. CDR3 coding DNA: TGTGCCAGTAGTGCCTTAGCGGGGGTCCTATCCTACGAGCAGTACTTC.

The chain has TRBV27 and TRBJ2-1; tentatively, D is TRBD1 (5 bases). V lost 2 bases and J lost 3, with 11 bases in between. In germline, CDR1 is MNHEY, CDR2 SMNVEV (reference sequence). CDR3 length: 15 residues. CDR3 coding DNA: TGTGCCAGCAGTTTAGAAGGGGTGGGCTACAATGAGCAGTTCTTC. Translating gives CASSLEGVGYNEQFF.